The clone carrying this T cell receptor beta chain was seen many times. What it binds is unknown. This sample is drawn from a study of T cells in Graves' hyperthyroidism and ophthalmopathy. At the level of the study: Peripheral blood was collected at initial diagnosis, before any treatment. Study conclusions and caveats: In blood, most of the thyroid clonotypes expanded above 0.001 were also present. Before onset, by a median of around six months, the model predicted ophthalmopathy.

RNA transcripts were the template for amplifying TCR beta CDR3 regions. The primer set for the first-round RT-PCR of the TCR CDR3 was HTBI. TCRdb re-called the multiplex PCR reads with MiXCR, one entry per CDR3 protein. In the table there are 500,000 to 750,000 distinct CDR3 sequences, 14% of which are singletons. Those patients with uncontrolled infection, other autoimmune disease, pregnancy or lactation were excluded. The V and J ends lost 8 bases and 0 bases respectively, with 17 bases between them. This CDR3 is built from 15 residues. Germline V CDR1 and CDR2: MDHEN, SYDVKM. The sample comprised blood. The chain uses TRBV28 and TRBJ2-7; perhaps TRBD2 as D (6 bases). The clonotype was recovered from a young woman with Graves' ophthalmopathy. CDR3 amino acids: CASERRELLSYEQYF. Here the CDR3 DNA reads TGTGCCAGCGAAAGGCGGGAACTCCTCTCCTACGAGCAGTACTTC. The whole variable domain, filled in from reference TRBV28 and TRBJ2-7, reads DVKVTQSSRYLVKRTGEKVFLECVQDMDHENMFWYRQDPGLGLRLIYFSYDVKMKEKGDIPEGYSVSREKKERFSLILESASTNQTSMYLCASERRELLSYEQYFGPGTRLTVT.